The 10 T cell receptor beta chains given below trace back to one sample, sequenced in a study of post-analysis software for immune sequencing data. Whole-study findings and limits: Among four or five TRBV segments more frequent in patients than controls were TRBV5-6, TRBV5-1 and TRBV20-1.

Sequencing libraries made from TCR beta cDNA carried unique molecular identifiers. MiXCR, run by TCRdb on the PCR reads, gives a single entry per CDR3 protein. The data contain over 250,000 distinct CDR3 sequences, 36% of them seen just once; the ten biggest clones take up around 4.8%. These receptors' antigens are unknown. The sequenced material came from blood. Receptors were obtained from a girl aged 5-17 years with multiple sclerosis.

This clonotype was counted ten times or more. This chain joins TRBV20-1 and TRBJ2-5, with D uncertain. The CDR3 totals 13 residues. V lost 3 bases and J 1 base, leaving 9 bases between the germline ends. CDR1 is DFQATT and CDR2 is SNEGSKA in the germline V gene (reference sequence). CDR3 sequence reads: CSASSAAQETQYF. CDR3 DNA sequence: TGCAGTGCTAGCTCTGCGGCCCAAGAGACCCAGTACTTC.

This rearrangement joins TRBV20-1 to TRBJ2-5; 13 nucleotides agree with TRBD2. Per germline, CDR1 DFQATT and CDR2 SNEGSKA (reference sequence). The CDR3 has 14 amino acids. V trimming: 5 bases; J trimming: 4 bases; junction bases outside the gene matches: 4. CDR3 amino acids: CSAYGLAGVETQYF. As DNA, the CDR3 is TGCAGTGCTTATGGACTAGCGGGGGTAGAGACCCAGTACTTC.

Worth noting for this clonotype: This sequence may be a read error, since a much larger clone differs from it by one base. The chain joins TRBV25-1 to TRBJ1-6, with D unresolved. CDR3 size: 17 residues. From germline, CDR1 is MGHDK and CDR2 SYGVNS. The CDR3 is CASSDSPAGSYNSPPHF. The CDR3 DNA reads as TGTGCCAGCAGTGACTCCCCCGCGGGCTCCTATAATTCACCCCCCCACTTT.

This clonotype has only a few counts. At one end, the junction sequence differs from germline, possibly due to a read error. The chain has TRBV7-9 and TRBJ1-5; no firm D call. Looked up from germline, CDR1 is SEHNR and CDR2 is FQNEAQ (reference sequence). The CDR3 consists of 15 residues. The CDR3 nucleotides are TGTGCCAGCAGCTTAGCGTTCGACCCTGAGTCGCCCCTGCATTTT. Protein: CASSLAFDPESPLHF.

The chain combines TRBV4-1 with TRBJ1-2, with 8 bases matching TRBD1. The CDR3 runs 17 residues. Germline V CDR1 and CDR2: MGHRA, YSYEKL. V was pared by 1 base and J by 0 bases, with 7 bases of the junction left unmatched. This CDR3 is CASSQGRQGAANYGYTF. The CDR3 coding sequence is TGCGCCAGCAGCCAAGGTCGGCAGGGGGCGGCTAACTATGGCTACACCTTC.

The chain couples TRBV7-6 to TRBJ1-2; D not resolved. Trimming removed 8 bases at V and 8 bases at J, with 15 bases between. This CDR3 region has 12 residues. Germline V gene data show CDR1 as SGHVS and CDR2 as FNYEAQ. The CDR3 DNA sequence: TGTGCCAGCTCCGGGAGCGCAGAAGGCTACACCTTC. This codes for CASSGSAEGYTF.

This clonotype was observed a few times. The V and J genes are TRBV12-3 or TRBV12-4 and TRBJ1-1; D is unclear. The CDR3 totals 13 residues. The V and J ends lost 6 bases and 5 bases respectively, with 13 bases between them. CDR3 protein: CASSRRRETEAFF. The CDR3 nucleotides are TGTGCCAGCAGCCGCCGGCGGGAGACTGAAGCTTTCTTT.

This clonotype was observed a few times. The chain is built from TRBV5-1 and TRBJ2-1; TRBD2 is a possible D gene (6 bases). Germline V gene lookup returns CDR1 SGHRS and CDR2 YFSETQ. The CDR3 totals 15 residues. Trimming cost V 0 bases and J 4 bases, with 11 bases left between them. The CDR3 DNA is TGCGCCAGCAGCTTGGGGGCTAGCGTTTACAATGAGCAGTTCTTC. As protein: CASSLGASVYNEQFF. The full variable domain, its missing parts supplied by reference TRBV5-1 and TRBJ2-1, is KAGVTQTPRYLIKTRGQQVTLSCSPISGHRSVSWYQQTPGQGLQFLFEYFSETQRNKGNFPGRFSGRQFSNSRSEMNVSTLELGDSALYLCASSLGASVYNEQFFGPGTRLTVL.

This clonotype was seen many times. V and J are TRBV14 and TRBJ2-3, with D possibly being TRBD2 (7 bases). The CDR3 has 15 amino acids. Germline CDR1 reads SGHDN; CDR2 reads FVKESK. Trimming removed 2 bases from V and 1 base from J, with 10 bases in between. CDR3 DNA sequence: TGTGCCAGCAGCCAACGGGGGGCAGGCACAGATACGCAGTATTTT. This sequence encodes CASSQRGAGTDTQYF.

The chain combines TRBV3-1 with TRBJ2-5, with D possibly being TRBD2 (5 bases). The J call may be faulty, since TRBJ2-7 better matches the DNA end. Looked up from germline, CDR1 is LGHDT and CDR2 is YNNKEL (reference sequence). The CDR3 contains 16 residues. Written as DNA, the CDR3 is TGTGCCAGCAGCCCCCAAGTCGGTACGGGGACCTACGAGCAGTACTTC. Protein sequence: CASSPQVGTGTYEQYF.